Below, 29 T cell receptor beta chains from the same sample are listed, as sequenced in a study of identical twins. MiXCR was run by TCRdb on the 5' RACE reads, yielding one entry per CDR3 protein. This table holds some 1,600,000 distinct CDR3 sequences, less than 40% found once. The sample was cord blood. The receptors come from a newborn girl in good health.

This clonotype came up a few times. The chain recombines TRBV7-9 with TRBJ1-4; D not resolved. V lost 5 bases and J 0 bases, leaving 7 bases between the germline ends. The CDR3 is made up of 14 amino acids. Germline V gene lookup returns CDR1 SEHNR and CDR2 FQNEAQ (reference sequence). The CDR3 coding sequence is TGTGCCAGCAGCGCCGGGACAACTAATGAAAAACTGTTTTTT. It codes for CASSAGTTNEKLFF.

J is TRBJ2-1 and V is TRBV5-1, with 12 nucleotides matching TRBD2. Near its end, the DNA agrees better with TRBJ2-7, so the J call may be wrong. The germline V gene has CDR1 SGHRS and CDR2 YFSETQ. The CDR3 is 16 residues long. The CDR3 region has the DNA TGCGCCAGCAGCTTTAGACTAGCGGGGGAGTACAATGAGCAGTACTTC. The encoded protein is CASSFRLAGEYNEQYF.

This clonotype was counted between two and nine times. V is TRBV12-3 or TRBV12-4 and J is TRBJ1-5; the D is unclear. This CDR3 region has 13 residues. Trimming left V 1 base short and J 10 bases short, with 11 bases between. The CDR3 sequence: CASSLVWQNPQHF. CDR3 sequence (DNA): TGTGCCAGCAGTTTAGTTTGGCAGAACCCCCAGCATTTT.

This clonotype was seen a few times. CDR3 DNA: TGCAGTGCTACCCGACAGGGTAACTATGGCTACACCTTC. Its protein is CSATRQGNYGYTF. The chain is built from TRBV20-1 and TRBJ1-2, with 7 positions matching TRBD1. Germline CDR1 is DFQATT and CDR2 is SNEGSKA (reference sequence). The CDR3 sequence is 13 residues long. The junction had 3 bases not matched to a gene; V was cut back by 4 bases and J by 1 base.

A few counts support this clonotype. At one of its ends the junction is not consistent with the germline gene, which may arise from a read error. The chain carries TRBV2 and TRBJ2-7; perhaps TRBD1 as D (6 bases). Germline CDR1 SNHLY, CDR2 FYNNEI. The CDR3 has 12 amino acids. CDR3 DNA: TGTGCCTGCAGTAAAGGGGGCTACGAGCAGTACTTC. Protein sequence: CACSKGGYEQYF. Looking up the rest from reference TRBV2 and TRBJ2-7 gives the full variable domain: EPEVTQTPSHQVTQMGQEVILRCVPISNHLYFYWYRQILGQKVEFLVSFYNNEISEKSEIFDDQFSVERPDGSNFTLKIRSTKLEDSAMYFCACSKGGYEQYFGPGTRLTVT.

The rearrangement joins TRBV4-1 to TRBJ1-2; TRBD1 might be the D (5 bases). This CDR3 is built from 16 residues. CDR1 MGHRA and CDR2 YSYEKL come from the germline V gene. Trimming removed 3 bases from V and 2 bases from J, with 16 bases in between. The CDR3 here is CASSHRRNRTNYGYTF. The CDR3 DNA is TGCGCCAGCAGCCATCGCCGAAACAGGACCAACTATGGCTACACCTTC.

The V and J genes are TRBV29-1 and TRBJ1-2; no reliable D call. The germline V and J ends were trimmed by 5 bases and 2 bases, with 6 bases remaining between them. CDR1 and CDR2 from the germline V gene are SQVTM and ANQGSEA. This CDR3 spans 11 amino acids. The CDR3 protein is CSVNGNYGYTF. CDR3 sequence (DNA): TGCAGCGTTAACGGGAACTATGGCTACACCTTC.

The chain links TRBV25-1 to TRBJ1-4; 7 nucleotides agree with TRBD1. The germline gives CDR1 MGHDK, CDR2 SYGVNS. The CDR3 sequence is 14 residues long. After removal of 8 bases from V and 7 bases from J, the junction contained 10 bases not matched to a gene. The CDR3 DNA follows: TGTGCCAGCGGAACGGGACAGATAACTGAAAAACTGTTTTTT. It yields the protein CASGTGQITEKLFF.

V usage is TRBV18 and J usage is TRBJ2-1; D tentatively fits TRBD1 or TRBD2 (7 bases each). CDR3 size: 13 residues. With 4 bases removed from V and 9 bases from J, the gap between germline ends came to 13 bases. Germline V CDR1 and CDR2: KGHSH, LQKENI. Here the CDR3 DNA reads TGTGCCAGCTCACGGGGAGGGGGCTTTGAGCAGTTCTTC. It translates to CASSRGGGFEQFF.

In this sample, this clonotype turned up a few times. The V and J genes are TRBV12-5 and TRBJ2-1; 7 bases agree with TRBD2. Trimming cost V 1 base and J 5 bases; bases outside gene matches: 23. This CDR3 region has 21 residues. CDR1 is LGHNT and CDR2 is FRNRAP in the germline V gene. CDR3 sequence (DNA): TGTGCTAGTGGTTTGGACCTATCACTTCCCCCGGGGGGTACTAGAGACAATGAGCAGTTCTTC. Its protein is CASGLDLSLPPGGTRDNEQFF.

This clonotype was counted at least ten times. The chain has TRBV4-2 and TRBJ2-3; D is uncertain. CDR1 and CDR2 (germline): LGHNA, YNFKEQ. V was shortened by 0 bases and J by 2 bases, with 12 bases between the two germline ends. The CDR3 totals 16 residues. This chain's CDR3 is CASSQEGHGYTDTQYF. For the CDR3, the DNA is TGTGCCAGCAGCCAAGAAGGCCACGGCTACACAGATACGCAGTATTTT.

This chain joins TRBV10-3 and TRBJ2-4, with a possible D match to TRBD2 (6 bases). With the DNA end fitting TRBJ2-7 better, the J assignment may be wrong. The germline V gene encodes CDR1 ENHRY and CDR2 SYGVKD. The CDR3 has 14 residues. The CDR3 spells CAISENPSDYEQYF. CDR3 bases: TGTGCCATCAGTGAGAACCCTAGCGACTACGAGCAGTACTTC.

Notes on this clonotype: The junction and the germline gene differ at one end; a read error may be behind it. This chain joins TRBV7-7 and TRBJ2-3, with 7 bases identical to TRBD2. The CDR3 covers 15 residues. CDR1 is SSHAT, CDR2 FNYEAQ, per germline (reference sequence). Written as DNA, the CDR3 is TGTGCTAGCAGCGTCGGGACTAACCCCACAGATACGCAGTATTTT. This codes for CASSVGTNPTDTQYF.

The chain combines TRBV10-3 with TRBJ2-7; 7 bases fit TRBD2. The J call is doubtful: the DNA matches TRBJ2-4 better. Germline V gene lookup returns CDR1 ENHRY and CDR2 SYGVKD. The CDR3 runs to 16 residues. CDR3 DNA sequence: TGTGCCATCAGTGAGTCTATTGGACTAGTCGGGAGCATTCAGTACTTC. It is translated as CAISESIGLVGSIQYF.

The gene calls are TRBV6-5 and TRBJ1-6, with D maybe TRBD1 (5 bases). Deletions cut 2 bases from V and 7 bases from J, with 9 bases between. The CDR3 totals 14 residues. Per the germline V gene, CDR1 is MNHEY and CDR2 is SVGAGI. CDR3 in DNA: TGTGCCAGCAGTTACCGCAGGGTGAATTCACCCCTCCACTTT. This translates into CASSYRRVNSPLHF.

The sample holds a few counts of this clonotype. V usage is TRBV20-1 and J usage is TRBJ2-4, with TRBD2 as a possible D gene (5 bases). V was clipped by 6 bases and J by 0 bases, with 9 bases between them. Germline-derived CDR1 and CDR2 are DFQATT and SNEGSKA (reference sequence). The CDR3 contains 13 residues. Here the CDR3 reads CSAGSVAKNIQYF. CDR3 DNA: TGCAGTGCGGGTAGCGTAGCCAAAAACATTCAGTACTTC.

The V and J genes are TRBV6-1 and TRBJ1-6; D possibly corresponds to TRBD1 (5 bases). The V end lost 3 bases, the J end lost 2 bases, and 8 bases lay between the germline ends. The CDR3 consists of 15 residues. Germline CDR1 reads MNHNS; CDR2 reads SASEGT. The CDR3 is CASSDGAPYNSPLHF. The CDR3 region has the DNA TGTGCCAGCAGTGATGGGGCCCCCTATAATTCACCCCTCCACTTT.

The rearrangement uses TRBV10-3 and TRBJ1-1; TRBD1 agrees at 7 bases. The germline V gene has CDR1 ENHRY and CDR2 SYGVKD. This CDR3 comprises 15 residues. J lost 4 bases, V lost 4 bases, and 9 bases had no gene match. CDR3 loop: CAISAPGGNGTEAFF. In nucleotides, the CDR3 is TGTGCCATCAGTGCTCCAGGGGGAAATGGCACTGAAGCTTTCTTT.

The rearrangement links TRBV20-1 to TRBJ1-5; 7 bases fit TRBD1. The CDR3 totals 15 residues. Germline trimming cut 1 base from V and 3 bases from J; bases unmatched to any gene: 6. Germline V gives CDR1 DFQATT, CDR2 SNEGSKA (reference sequence). CDR3 residues: CSARAVDRFNQPQHF. The CDR3 DNA follows: TGCAGTGCTAGAGCCGTGGACAGGTTCAATCAGCCCCAGCATTTT.

The chain couples TRBV20-1 to TRBJ2-1, with D possibly matching TRBD2 (6 bases). V dropped 3 bases and J dropped 8 bases, with 20 bases sitting between them. This CDR3 contains 15 residues. Germline-derived CDR1 and CDR2 are DFQATT and SNEGSKA (reference sequence). The CDR3 protein is CSASLRARGVDEQFF. The CDR3 DNA reads TGCAGTGCTAGTCTGAGGGCGCGGGGTGTGGATGAGCAGTTCTTC.

The rearrangement uses TRBV20-1 and TRBJ2-7; TRBD1 aligns across 9 bases. Per the germline V gene, CDR1 is DFQATT and CDR2 is SNEGSKA (reference sequence). The junction had 7 bases not matched to a gene; V was cut back by 2 bases and J by 2 bases. The CDR3 is 15 amino acids. CDR3 amino acids: CSARRPRQGAYEQYF. In nucleotides, the CDR3 is TGCAGTGCTAGAAGACCTCGACAGGGGGCCTACGAGCAGTACTTC.

The V call is TRBV28, the J call TRBJ1-4, with a possible D match to TRBD1 (5 bases). Germline V gene sequence: CDR1 MDHEN, CDR2 SYDVKM. The V gene lost 6 bases and the J gene lost 5 bases, with 13 bases spanning the gap. This CDR3 is 14 amino acids long. The CDR3 nucleotides are TGTGCCAGCAGCCTCTTGTGGGACAATGAAAAACTGTTTTTT. The encoded protein is CASSLLWDNEKLFF.

In this sample, this clonotype turned up a few times. This chain uses TRBV3-1 with TRBJ2-7, with unresolved D. Germline loops: CDR1 LGHDT, CDR2 YNNKEL (reference sequence). There are 14 residues in the CDR3. V was shortened by 3 bases and J by 3 bases, with 12 bases between the two germline ends. CDR3 sequence (DNA): TGTGCCAGCAGCCATACCAGGATCAACTACGAGCAGTACTTC. It translates to CASSHTRINYEQYF.

The chain employs TRBV20-1 and TRBJ2-5, with 11 bases identical to TRBD2. The junction had 14 bases not matched to a gene; V was cut back by 3 bases and J by 11 bases. Germline V gene data show CDR1 as DFQATT and CDR2 as SNEGSKA (reference sequence). The length of the CDR3 is 15 residues. CDR3 protein: CSASDLAGGIHEQYF. CDR3 bases: TGCAGTGCTAGCGACCTAGCGGGGGGCATCCATGAGCAGTACTTC.

Worth noting for this clonotype: An end of the junction differs from the germline gene, which may be a read error. The chain couples TRBV29-1 to TRBJ1-3, with TRBD1 as a possible D gene (5 bases). CDR1 is SQVTM and CDR2 is ANQGSEA in the germline V gene. This CDR3 spans 13 amino acids. CDR3 sequence reads: CSAGGGSGNIIYF. The CDR3 nucleotides read TGCAGCGCTGGGGGTGGGTCTGGAAACATCATATATTTT.

This clonotype came up a few times. The V gene is TRBV12-3 or TRBV12-4, the J gene TRBJ1-2, with D uncertain. CDR3 size: 16 residues. Trimming shortened V by 7 bases and J by 1 base, and 19 bases separated the two germline ends. The CDR3 protein is CASTPLLSVFNYGYTF. CDR3 nucleotide sequence: TGTGCCAGCACCCCCTTGTTGTCCGTATTTAACTATGGCTACACCTTC.

The V and J genes are TRBV20-1 and TRBJ2-1, with D possibly being TRBD2 (5 bases). With the DNA end fitting TRBJ2-7 better, the J assignment may be wrong. Germline V CDR1 and CDR2: DFQATT, SNEGSKA (reference sequence). The CDR3 runs to 16 residues. For the CDR3, the DNA is TGCAGTGCTAGAGATGCTAGCCCAAGCTCCTACAATGAGCAGTACTTC. The encoded protein is CSARDASPSSYNEQYF.

The CDR3 here is CAIGGWALEQFF. The CDR3 DNA follows: TGTGCCATCGGAGGTTGGGCCCTCGAGCAGTTCTTC. The V and J genes are TRBV10-3 and TRBJ2-1, with D tentatively TRBD2 (5 bases). This CDR3 region has 12 residues. The ends were cut back, 8 bases at V and 10 bases at J, with 15 bases in the middle. Looked up from germline, CDR1 is ENHRY and CDR2 is SYGVKD.

In its sample, this clonotype was seen once. No conserved phenylalanine or tryptophan ends this CDR3, so it is likely a read error. The genes are TRBV6-5 and TRBJ2-1; 8 bases are shared with TRBD1. The J call could be wrong; TRBJ2-7 is a better fit for the DNA end. Germline values: CDR1 MNHEY, CDR2 SVGAGI. This CDR3 region has 15 residues. In nucleotides, the CDR3 is TGTGCCAGCAGTTACGACAGGGGCTCCTACAATGAGCAGTACTCC. As protein: CASSYDRGSYNEQYS.